This TCR beta chain was profiled in a study of PD-1 blockade in classical Hodgkin lymphoma. Study overall: Every 2 weeks, patients had 3 mg/kg nivolumab intravenously.

This CDR3 spans 15 amino acids. Trimming took off 7 bases at V and 1 base at J, with 16 bases between the two ends. The germline CDR1 and CDR2 sequences are MGHDK and SYGVNS. Some clones are missing from TCRdb's copy, which holds only in-frame ones; the method was immunoSEQ multiplex PCR. The sample consists of tens of thousands of clones, about four fifths of them appearing once. Time point described: cycle 4 day 1 (C4D1), after more than five weeks of nivolumab. Every patient was affected by relapse after autologous stem cell transplantation, while exposure to brentuximab vedotin was not uniform. About this clone: Antigen unknown.

General observations from the study: Those achieving complete response showed baseline diversity like newly diagnosed patients. Nothing has yet pinned down what causes the repertoire differences, possibly disease activity or prior therapy. Unlike CD8+ TCR diversity, which did not rise significantly by C4D1, CD4+ TCR diversity did.

This chain uses TRBV25-1 with TRBJ1-1; D not certain. The sequence was obtained from a human donor with classical Hodgkin lymphoma. The sequencing used peripheral blood mononuclear cells (PBMCs), collected before the fourth cycle of nivolumab. CDR3 residues: CASTIEGPANTEAFF. Here the CDR3 DNA reads TGTGCCAGCACCATCGAGGGTCCAGCGAACACTGAAGCTTTCTTT.